This passage covers 13 T cell receptor beta chains from one sample sequenced in a study of response to subunit inactivated influenza vaccine. TCRdb reanalysed the RT-PCR reads using MiXCR and keeps one entry per CDR3 protein. The profile shows more than 700,000 distinct CDR3 sequences, around 20% of them singletons. Material: PBMCs from blood, obtained 4 to 6 days after vaccination. The origin of the receptors is a middle-aged man who received an inactivated influenza vaccine.

This chain uses TRBV20-1 with TRBJ2-1; 8 nucleotides align to TRBD2. The CDR3 sequence is 14 residues long. After removal of 0 bases from V and 8 bases from J, the junction contained 6 bases not matched to a gene. Looked up from germline, CDR1 is DFQATT and CDR2 is SNEGSKA (reference sequence). The CDR3 loop reads CSARDGLARYEQFF. The CDR3 nucleotides read TGCAGTGCTAGAGATGGACTAGCACGCTATGAGCAGTTCTTC.

This clonotype appeared a few times. The chain carries TRBV20-1 and TRBJ2-5; D is possibly TRBD2 (6 bases). Trimming removed 3 bases from V and 1 base from J, with 18 bases in between. Germline CDR1 reads DFQATT; CDR2 reads SNEGSKA (reference sequence). The CDR3 contains 16 residues. The DNA of the CDR3 is TGCAGTGCTAGGGGCGGGATCGGGAGCCCCCAAGAGACCCAGTACTTC. Residues: CSARGGIGSPQETQYF.

The J gene is TRBJ2-1, the V gene TRBV7-9; the D is unclear. Germline loops: CDR1 SEHNR, CDR2 FQNEAQ (reference sequence). V was shortened by 5 bases and J by 8 bases, with 16 bases between the two germline ends. The CDR3 sequence is 14 residues long. DNA of the CDR3: TGTGCCAGCAGCCTATTGGCTCGTGGGGATGAGCAGTTCTTC. This codes for CASSLLARGDEQFF.

This clonotype was observed a handful of times. The J gene is TRBJ1-3, the V gene TRBV12-3 or TRBV12-4, with D maybe TRBD1 (6 bases). CDR3 length: 15 residues. Trimming shortened V by 7 bases and J by 0 bases, and 13 bases separated the two germline ends. CDR3 amino acids: CASTTGAYSGNTIYF. The CDR3 region has the DNA TGTGCCAGCACGACAGGAGCCTACTCTGGAAACACCATATATTTT.

The sample holds a few counts of this clonotype. The chain's CDR3 is CASSSSGVSYEQYF. The CDR3 coding sequence is TGTGCCAGCAGCTCCTCTGGAGTATCCTACGAGCAGTACTTC. The chain couples TRBV11-2 to TRBJ2-7; D is uncertain. There are 14 residues in the CDR3. CDR1 and CDR2 from the germline V gene are SGHAT and FQNNGV. Trimming removed 4 bases from V and 1 base from J, with 11 bases in between.

This clonotype has more than one count but fewer than ten. This chain joins TRBV6-2 or TRBV6-3 and TRBJ2-7; TRBD1 agrees at 7 bases. CDR1 and CDR2 (germline): MNHEY, SVGEGT. This CDR3 is built from 16 residues. Losses at the gene ends were 7 bases for V and 5 bases for J; bases not matched to a gene: 17. This CDR3 reads CASITRQGKFVHEQYF. In DNA, the CDR3 is TGTGCCAGCATCACCAGACAGGGCAAGTTTGTCCACGAGCAGTACTTC.

This CDR3 is CSALGTSGGTDTQYF. DNA for the CDR3: TGCAGTGCCCTTGGGACTAGCGGGGGCACAGATACGCAGTATTTT. The chain joins TRBV20-1 to TRBJ2-3; 13 bases match TRBD2. Trimming cost V 6 bases and J 1 base; bases outside gene matches: 4. Germline V gives CDR1 DFQATT, CDR2 SNEGSKA (reference sequence). This CDR3 region has 15 residues.

This chain connects TRBV12-3 or TRBV12-4 to TRBJ1-1; D ambiguous. This CDR3 is 14 amino acids long. With 3 bases removed from V and 1 base from J, the gap between germline ends came to 9 bases. The CDR3 sequence: CASSLGFPNTEAFF. The CDR3 coding sequence is TGTGCCAGCAGTTTGGGATTCCCGAACACTGAAGCTTTCTTT.

V is TRBV24-1 and J is TRBJ2-3; TRBD2 agrees at 9 bases. Per germline, CDR1 KGHDR and CDR2 SFDVKD. CDR3 length: 16 amino acids. With V trimmed by 3 bases and J by 3 bases, 6 bases remained unmatched. The CDR3 here is CATSDASGALTDTQYF. The CDR3 DNA reads as TGTGCCACCAGTGATGCTAGCGGGGCACTAACAGATACGCAGTATTTT.

This clonotype was counted ten times or more. The chain combines TRBV6-1 with TRBJ2-2; 13 bases align to TRBD2. J was trimmed by 5 bases and V by 5 bases; bases with no gene match: 8. CDR1 is MNHNS and CDR2 is SASEGT in the germline V gene. The CDR3 contains 17 residues. The CDR3 nucleotides read TGTGCCAGCAGTATTTCCGGACTAGCGGGAGTTACCGGGGAGCTGTTTTTT. As protein: CASSISGLAGVTGELFF.

A few counts support this clonotype. The chain recombines TRBV12-3 or TRBV12-4 with TRBJ2-7, with D unclear. V was cut by 3 bases and J by 7 bases, with 10 bases left in between. CDR3 length: 12 amino acids. The CDR3 spells CASSLGSREQYF. CDR3 coding DNA: TGTGCCAGCAGTTTGGGCAGTCGGGAGCAGTACTTC.

This clonotype was counted a single time. The chain recombines TRBV5-1 with TRBJ2-1, with 12 nucleotides matching TRBD2. The CDR3 has 17 residues. The germline CDR1 and CDR2 sequences are SGHRS and YFSETQ. J gave up 3 bases and V 4 bases, and 8 bases lay outside the gene matches. The CDR3 sequence: CASSPNLAGGRYNEQFF. The CDR3 DNA reads as TGCGCCAGCAGCCCGAACCTAGCGGGAGGGCGCTACAATGAGCAGTTCTTC.

This clonotype was counted between two and nine times. The rearrangement uses TRBV27 and TRBJ2-5; the D call may be TRBD1 or TRBD2 (6 bases each). CDR3 size: 15 residues. Germline CDR1 is MNHEY and CDR2 is SMNVEV (reference sequence). V lost 8 bases and J 2 bases, leaving 18 bases between the germline ends. CDR3 loop: CASAPEGGLQETQYF. The CDR3 DNA sequence: TGTGCCAGCGCCCCAGAGGGGGGCCTTCAAGAGACCCAGTACTTC.